Shown below are 10 T cell receptor beta chains from a single sample sequenced in a study of T cell responses to AZD1222 COVID-19 vaccine. Data came from immunoSEQ multiplex PCR; TCRdb stores just in-frame clones and leaves some out. The profile covers some 180,000 clones, with roughly 90% appearing a single time and 1.5% to 2% taken by the ten largest. The source material was peripheral blood, sampled 28 days after the second AZD1222 dose. The receptors come from an adult who received the AZD1222 COVID-19 vaccine.

This chain joins TRBV5-1 and TRBJ1-2, with 11 bases aligning to TRBD1. The trim removed 0 bases at V and 8 bases at J, leaving 9 bases unmatched. The CDR3 loop spans 16 amino acids. The germline gives CDR1 SGHRS, CDR2 YFSETQ. CDR3 protein: CASSLDKGQGVSGYTF. In nucleotides, the CDR3 is TGCGCCAGCAGCTTGGACAAGGGACAGGGGGTGTCAGGCTACACCTTC.

This chain links TRBV12-3 or TRBV12-4 with TRBJ2-7, with no clear D. This CDR3 region has 13 residues. V lost 6 bases to trimming and J lost 3 bases, with 12 bases between them. Written as DNA, the CDR3 is TGTGCCAGCAGCCTCACTCCTCTCTACGAGCAGTACTTC. Translating it yields CASSLTPLYEQYF.

The chain links TRBV7-2 to TRBJ1-5, with D possibly TRBD1 on 5 matching bases. With 5 bases removed from V and 1 base from J, the gap between germline ends came to 21 bases. The germline CDR1 and CDR2 sequences are SGHTA and FQGNSA. There are 18 residues in the CDR3. In DNA, the CDR3 is TGTGCCAGCAGCCCCAGGGCTATGGGGGGTAGGAGCAATCAGCCCCAGCATTTT. It encodes CASSPRAMGGRSNQPQHF.

The chain uses TRBV11-2 and TRBJ2-5; D not resolved. The CDR3 sequence is 14 residues long. V lost 2 bases, J lost 0 bases, and 7 bases lay in between. Per the germline V gene, CDR1 is SGHAT and CDR2 is FQNNGV. CDR3 amino acids: CASSLREDQETQYF. The CDR3 DNA follows: TGTGCCAGCAGCTTAAGGGAAGACCAAGAGACCCAGTACTTC.

DNA for the CDR3: TGTGCCAGCAGTTTTCCGGGCTTCTATGGCTACACCTTC. Protein sequence: CASSFPGFYGYTF. The chain links TRBV12-3 or TRBV12-4 to TRBJ1-2; no reliable D call. CDR3 size: 13 residues. The V gene lost 3 bases and the J gene lost 4 bases, with 9 bases spanning the gap.

The chain carries TRBV11-3 and TRBJ2-1; the D gene is possibly TRBD2 (6 bases). There are 14 residues in the CDR3. Deletions cut 5 bases from V and 6 bases from J, with 14 bases between. Germline assignment: CDR1 SGHNT and CDR2 YENEEA. CDR3: CASSPNWRANEQFF. The DNA of the CDR3 is TGTGCCAGCAGCCCAAACTGGAGGGCCAATGAGCAGTTCTTC.

This chain connects TRBV11-2 to TRBJ1-1, with D possibly being TRBD1 (5 bases). The germline CDR1 and CDR2 sequences are SGHAT and FQNNGV. Trimming removed 1 base at V and 9 bases at J, with 12 bases between. CDR3 length: 13 amino acids. CDR3 in amino acids: CASSLGLAGQAFF. CDR3 nucleotide sequence: TGTGCCAGCAGCTTAGGATTGGCGGGGCAAGCTTTCTTT. The full variable domain, with the rest looked up from reference TRBV11-2 and TRBJ1-1, is EAGVAQSPRYKIIEKRQSVAFWCNPISGHATLYWYQQILGQGPKLLIQFQNNGVVDDSQLPKDRFSAERLKGVDSTLKIQPAKLEDSAVYLCASSLGLAGQAFFGQGTRLTVV.

CDR3 sequence reads: CASSRYRGDNQPQHF. CDR3 nucleotides: TGTGCCAGTAGTAGATACAGGGGAGACAATCAGCCCCAGCATTTT. The J gene is TRBJ1-5, the V gene TRBV19; 7 bases are shared with TRBD1. The CDR3 sequence is 15 residues long. J lost 3 bases, V lost 4 bases, and 6 bases had no gene match. The germline gives CDR1 LNHDA, CDR2 SQIVND (reference sequence).

This chain joins TRBV12-5 and TRBJ2-1, with TRBD1 matching over 7 bases. Germline loops: CDR1 LGHNT, CDR2 FRNRAP. Losses at the gene ends were 2 bases for V and 5 bases for J; bases not matched to a gene: 15. The CDR3 is made up of 18 amino acids. CDR3 amino acids: CASGLYLGTGTVNNEQFF. The DNA of the CDR3 is TGTGCTAGTGGTTTGTATTTGGGGACCGGGACAGTCAACAATGAGCAGTTCTTC.

The rearrangement links TRBV4-2 to TRBJ2-5; D may be TRBD2 (6 bases). This CDR3 region has 18 residues. The V end was cut by 2 bases, the J end by 4 bases, with 23 bases between. Germline V gene lookup returns CDR1 LGHNA and CDR2 YNFKEQ. The CDR3 loop is CASSQSPIGLNPRETQYF. The DNA for the CDR3 is TGTGCCAGCAGCCAAAGCCCGATTGGACTAAACCCGAGAGAGACCCAGTACTTC.